The subject of this entry is one T cell receptor (beta chain). This CDR3 is 18 amino acids long. The V and J ends lost 2 bases and 0 bases, in that order; junction bases with no gene match: 6. Germline V gene sequence: CDR1 LGHNA, CDR2 YNFKEQ. Per the study methods: It was from reference gene primer amplification that nucleated cell counts were estimated. Data came from immunoSEQ multiplex PCR; TCRdb stores just in-frame clones and leaves some out. The V and J calls and clone size were taken over from that table, and D and trimming were inferred from the DNA. The profile shows about 60,000 clones, approximately 86% of them singletons. This sample stems from a study of blood T cell repertoires in COVID-19. Study-wide background: Material from acute and convalescent COVID-19 was sourced from the United States, Italy and Spain. T cells, B-cell-depleted T cells, or PBMCs supplied cDNA or gDNA.

The TCR was taken from a man between 60 and 75 years old with acute or convalescent COVID-19. What was sequenced was peripheral blood. V and J are TRBV4-2 and TRBJ2-2; 10 nucleotides match TRBD2. In nucleotides, the CDR3 is TGTGCCAGCAGCCAACGGGTAGCGGGAGGCTCGAACACCGGGGAGCTGTTTTTT. Translated, it gives CASSQRVAGGSNTGELFF.